The 15 T cell receptor beta chains below come from one sample, sequenced in a study of early T cells in non-severe SARS-CoV-2 infection. MiXCR, run by TCRdb on the 5' RACE reads, gives a single entry per CDR3 protein. This table holds tens of thousands of distinct CDR3 sequences, roughly 10% found once. The material sequenced was whole blood. These receptors were collected from an adult who was a healthcare worker with PCR-confirmed SARS-CoV-2 infection or an uninfected control (not recorded which).

The chain carries TRBV20-1 and TRBJ1-5; the D is unclear. Trimming stripped 2 bases from V and 2 bases from J, with 7 bases between. The CDR3 has 13 amino acids. CDR1 and CDR2 (germline): DFQATT, SNEGSKA (reference sequence). The CDR3 nucleotides are TGCAGTGCTAGAAAGCCGGGCAATCAGCCCCAGCATTTT. It yields the protein CSARKPGNQPQHF.

The chain recombines TRBV5-4 with TRBJ2-1, with 9 bases that match TRBD1. This CDR3 has 15 residues. Germline CDR1 SGHNT, CDR2 YYREEE (reference sequence). J was trimmed by 10 bases and V by 2 bases; bases with no gene match: 10. The CDR3 loop reads CASSLQGQGKREQFF. CDR3 coding DNA: TGTGCCAGCAGCTTACAAGGACAGGGGAAGAGGGAGCAGTTCTTC.

The V gene is TRBV7-3, the J gene TRBJ2-5, with a tentative D call TRBD2 (7 bases). The CDR3 contains 13 residues. The germline V gene encodes CDR1 SGHTA and CDR2 FQGTGA. V was trimmed by 2 bases and J by 7 bases, leaving 11 bases between them. The CDR3 here is CASSLQGRATQYF. Written as DNA, the CDR3 is TGTGCCAGCAGCTTACAGGGGAGGGCGACCCAGTACTTC.

A few counts support this clonotype. V is TRBV19 and J is TRBJ2-2; D is uncertain. Trimming shortened V by 5 bases and J by 0 bases, and 10 bases separated the two germline ends. The germline V gene has CDR1 LNHDA and CDR2 SQIVND (reference sequence). This CDR3 contains 15 residues. CDR3 sequence (DNA): TGTGCCAGTAGTCCCCAAACCACGAACACCGGGGAGCTGTTTTTT. Encoded protein: CASSPQTTNTGELFF. Looking up the rest from reference TRBV19 and TRBJ2-2 gives the full variable domain: DGGITQSPKYLFRKEGQNVTLSCEQNLNHDAMYWYRQDPGQGLRLIYYSQIVNDFQKGDIAEGYSVSREKKESFPLTVTSAQKNPTAFYLCASSPQTTNTGELFFGEGSRLTVL.

In this sample, this clonotype turned up a few times. The chain has TRBV7-6 and TRBJ1-4; tentative D call: TRBD1 (5 bases). V gave up 2 bases and J gave up 7 bases, with 17 bases separating them. CDR1 is SGHVS and CDR2 is FNYEAQ in the germline V gene. This CDR3 spans 16 amino acids. CDR3 protein: CASSLQEGRRAEKLFF. DNA of the CDR3: TGTGCCAGCAGCTTACAAGAGGGGCGGCGGGCTGAAAAACTGTTTTTT.

This clonotype has a single count. The chain joins TRBV7-9 to TRBJ2-1; D perhaps matches TRBD2 (6 bases). Germline loops: CDR1 SEHNR, CDR2 FQNEAQ (reference sequence). Trimming cost V 0 bases and J 5 bases, with 14 bases left between them. The CDR3 is 16 residues long. This CDR3 reads CASSLAQGGTDNEQFF. Here the CDR3 DNA reads TGTGCCAGCAGCTTAGCGCAGGGCGGGACCGACAATGAGCAGTTCTTC.

This clonotype was seen more than once but under ten times. One junction end disagrees with the germline gene, perhaps due to a read error. The J gene is TRBJ1-4, the V gene TRBV15, with D perhaps matching TRBD1 (5 bases). The CDR3 is 14 amino acids. Per germline, CDR1 LNHNV and CDR2 YYDKDF (reference sequence). This CDR3 is CVTGAGRTNEKLFF. In nucleotides, the CDR3 is TGTGTCACCGGGGCGGGGCGCACGAATGAAAAACTGTTTTTT.

The sample holds a few counts of this clonotype. The chain uses TRBV6-5 and TRBJ2-1; no firm D call. The CDR3 is 11 residues long. The germline V gene has CDR1 MNHEY and CDR2 SVGAGI. V dropped 2 bases and J dropped 11 bases, with 7 bases sitting between them. The CDR3 region has the DNA TGTGCCAGCAGTTACGATAATCAGCAGTTCTTC. This translates into CASSYDNQQFF.

Many counts were recorded for this clonotype. V usage is TRBV12-5 and J usage is TRBJ2-1; unclear D gene. CDR1 is LGHNT, CDR2 FRNRAP, per germline. This CDR3 has 16 amino acids. The V gene lost 1 base and the J gene lost 0 bases, with 10 bases spanning the gap. Here the CDR3 reads CASGLGWGSSYNEQFF. CDR3 in DNA: TGTGCTAGTGGTTTGGGCTGGGGAAGCTCCTACAATGAGCAGTTCTTC.

This chain joins TRBV29-1 and TRBJ2-2, with D possibly matching TRBD2 (5 bases). V was shortened by 5 bases and J by 2 bases, with 15 bases between the two germline ends. The germline V gene has CDR1 SQVTM and CDR2 ANQGSEA. CDR3 length: 15 residues. The CDR3 sequence: CSVPRGRGNTGELFF. The CDR3 DNA reads TGCAGCGTTCCCCGAGGGCGAGGAAACACCGGGGAGCTGTTTTTT.

This clonotype was seen many times. The rearrangement uses TRBV12-3 or TRBV12-4 and TRBJ1-5; TRBD1 might be the D (5 bases). CDR3 length: 13 residues. The ends were cut back, 5 bases at V and 9 bases at J, with 14 bases in the middle. Written as DNA, the CDR3 is TGTGCCAGCAGTCCGCAGGGAGGCGGGCCCCAGCATTTT. It codes for CASSPQGGGPQHF.

This clonotype was detected ten times or more. The J gene is TRBJ1-2, the V gene TRBV3-1; weak D call: TRBD1 (6 bases). Germline lookup yields CDR1 LGHDT and CDR2 YNNKEL (reference sequence). V lost 3 bases to trimming and J lost 4 bases, with 9 bases between them. The CDR3 is made up of 13 amino acids. This CDR3 reads CASSQLGGYGYTF. The CDR3 DNA reads as TGTGCCAGCAGCCAGCTAGGGGGCTATGGCTACACCTTC.

This chain connects TRBV29-1 to TRBJ1-2; D ambiguous. The CDR3 runs 15 residues. The V end was cut by 4 bases, the J end by 0 bases, with 15 bases between. Germline lookup yields CDR1 SQVTM and CDR2 ANQGSEA. CDR3 in DNA: TGCAGCGTTGTTTTGGGTGAACTCGCTAACTATGGCTACACCTTC. Protein product: CSVVLGELANYGYTF.

This chain links TRBV28 with TRBJ2-7; 7 positions match TRBD2. The CDR3 covers 15 residues. Germline V lookup: CDR1 MDHEN, CDR2 SYDVKM. V lost 8 bases to trimming and J lost 2 bases; unmatched junction nucleotides: 12. The CDR3 DNA reads TGTGCCAGCGGGACTGGTGGCGGGAGCCCCTACGAGCAGTACTTC. Amino acids: CASGTGGGSPYEQYF.

The sample holds many counts of this clonotype. The chain has TRBV20-1 and TRBJ2-7; the D is unclear. The CDR3 loop spans 11 amino acids. The germline CDR1 and CDR2 sequences are DFQATT and SNEGSKA (reference sequence). V was pared by 6 bases and J by 3 bases, with 9 bases between. The CDR3 reads CSARYNYEQYF. Here the CDR3 DNA reads TGCAGTGCCCGGTATAACTACGAGCAGTACTTC.